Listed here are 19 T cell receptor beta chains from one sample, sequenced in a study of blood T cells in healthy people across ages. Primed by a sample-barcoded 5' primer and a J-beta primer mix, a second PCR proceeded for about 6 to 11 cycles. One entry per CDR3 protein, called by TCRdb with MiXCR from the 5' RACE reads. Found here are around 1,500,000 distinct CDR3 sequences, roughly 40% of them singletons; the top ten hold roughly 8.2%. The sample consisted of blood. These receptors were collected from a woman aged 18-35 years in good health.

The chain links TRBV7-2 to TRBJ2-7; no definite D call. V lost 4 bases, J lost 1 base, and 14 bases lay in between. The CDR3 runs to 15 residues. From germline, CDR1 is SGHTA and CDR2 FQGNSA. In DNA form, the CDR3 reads TGTGCCAGCAGCTCCCAGGCCCTTTTATCCTACGAGCAGTACTTC. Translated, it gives CASSSQALLSYEQYF.

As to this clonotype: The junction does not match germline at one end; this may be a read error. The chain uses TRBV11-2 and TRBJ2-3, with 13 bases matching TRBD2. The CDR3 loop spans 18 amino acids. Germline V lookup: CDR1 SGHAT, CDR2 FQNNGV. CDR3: CASSLEGSGLAGVNTQYF. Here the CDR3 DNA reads TGTGCCAGCAGCCTAGAAGGTAGTGGACTAGCGGGAGTAAATACGCAGTATTTT.

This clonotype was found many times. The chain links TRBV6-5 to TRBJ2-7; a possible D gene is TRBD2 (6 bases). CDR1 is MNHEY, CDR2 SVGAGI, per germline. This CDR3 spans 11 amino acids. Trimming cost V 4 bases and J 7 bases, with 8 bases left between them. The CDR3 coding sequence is TGTGCCAGCAGTTCCGCGGGGGAGCAGTACTTC. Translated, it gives CASSSAGEQYF.

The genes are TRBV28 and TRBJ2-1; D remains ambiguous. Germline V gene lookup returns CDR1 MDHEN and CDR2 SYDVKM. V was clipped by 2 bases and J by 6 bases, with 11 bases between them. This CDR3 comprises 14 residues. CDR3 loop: CASSLGAWGNEQFF. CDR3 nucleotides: TGTGCCAGCAGTTTAGGTGCCTGGGGCAATGAGCAGTTCTTC.

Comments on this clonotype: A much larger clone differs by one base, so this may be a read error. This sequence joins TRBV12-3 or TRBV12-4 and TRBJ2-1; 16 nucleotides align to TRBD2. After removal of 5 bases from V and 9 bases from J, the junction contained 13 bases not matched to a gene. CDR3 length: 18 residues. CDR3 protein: CASSAGTSGGAFWSEQFF. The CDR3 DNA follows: TGTGCCAGCAGTGCCGGGACTAGCGGGGGGGCCTTTTGGAGTGAGCAGTTCTTC.

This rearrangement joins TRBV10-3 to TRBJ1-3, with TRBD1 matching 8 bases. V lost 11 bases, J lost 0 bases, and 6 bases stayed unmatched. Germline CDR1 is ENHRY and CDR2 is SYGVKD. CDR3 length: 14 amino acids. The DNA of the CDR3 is TGTGCCTCGGGACAGGACCTCTCTGGAAACACCATATATTTT. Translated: CASGQDLSGNTIYF.

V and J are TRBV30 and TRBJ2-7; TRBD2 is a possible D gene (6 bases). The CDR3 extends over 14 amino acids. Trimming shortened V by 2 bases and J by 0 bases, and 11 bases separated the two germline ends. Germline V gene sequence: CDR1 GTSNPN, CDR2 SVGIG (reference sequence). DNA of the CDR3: TGTGCCTGGAGTATCGGGGGAGGCTCCTACGAGCAGTACTTC. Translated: CAWSIGGGSYEQYF.

The CDR3 loop is CASSLTRVVDTQYF. In DNA, the CDR3 is TGTGCCAGCAGCCTGACTAGGGTGGTAGATACGCAGTATTTT. This chain uses TRBV7-3 with TRBJ2-3; maybe TRBD2 (6 bases). Germline V gene sequence: CDR1 SGHTA, CDR2 FQGTGA. This CDR3 is built from 14 residues. Trimming left V 5 bases short and J 5 bases short, with 14 bases between.

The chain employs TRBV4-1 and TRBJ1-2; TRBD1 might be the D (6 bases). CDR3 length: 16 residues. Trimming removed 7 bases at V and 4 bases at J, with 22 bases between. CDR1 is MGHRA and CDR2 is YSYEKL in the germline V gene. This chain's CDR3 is CASTPTPRGTGYGYTF. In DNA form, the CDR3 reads TGCGCCAGCACCCCCACCCCCAGGGGAACCGGCTATGGCTACACCTTC.

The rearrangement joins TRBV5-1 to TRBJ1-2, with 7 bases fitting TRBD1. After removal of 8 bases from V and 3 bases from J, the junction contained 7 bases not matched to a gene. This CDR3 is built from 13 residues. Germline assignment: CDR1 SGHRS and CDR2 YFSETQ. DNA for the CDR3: TGCGCCAGTGGAACCGGGACAGACTATGGCTACACCTTC. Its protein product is CASGTGTDYGYTF.

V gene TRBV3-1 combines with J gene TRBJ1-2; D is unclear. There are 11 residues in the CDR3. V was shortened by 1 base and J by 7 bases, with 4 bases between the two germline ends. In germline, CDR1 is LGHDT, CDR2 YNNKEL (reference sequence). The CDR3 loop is CASSQGIGYTF. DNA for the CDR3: TGTGCCAGCAGCCAAGGAATTGGCTACACCTTC.

CDR3 amino acids: CASTLTGYSGYTF. The CDR3 nucleotides read TGTGCCAGCACCCTCACAGGGTACAGTGGCTACACCTTC. V and J are TRBV7-9 and TRBJ1-2; weak D call: TRBD1 (6 bases). CDR1 and CDR2 from the germline V gene are SEHNR and FQNEAQ (reference sequence). Trimming took off 7 bases at V and 7 bases at J, with 16 bases between the two ends. The length of the CDR3 is 13 residues. The full variable domain, completed using reference TRBV7-9 and TRBJ1-2, is DTGVSQNPRHKITKRGQNVTFRCDPISEHNRLYWYRQTLGQGPEFLTYFQNEAQLEKSRLLSDRFSAERPKGSFSTLEIQRTEQGDSAMYLCASTLTGYSGYTFGSGTRLTVV.

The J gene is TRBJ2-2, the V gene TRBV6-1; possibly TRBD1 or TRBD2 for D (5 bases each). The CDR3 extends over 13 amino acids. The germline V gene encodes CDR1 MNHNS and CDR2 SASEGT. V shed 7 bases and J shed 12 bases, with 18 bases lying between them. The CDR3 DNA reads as TGTGCCAGCATAGGGGACGGACGAGTGAAGCTGTTTTTT. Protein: CASIGDGRVKLFF.

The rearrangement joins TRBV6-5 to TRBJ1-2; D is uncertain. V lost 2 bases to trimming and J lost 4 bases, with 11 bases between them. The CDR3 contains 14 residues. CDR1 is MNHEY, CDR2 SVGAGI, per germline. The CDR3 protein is CASSYLGQSYGYTF. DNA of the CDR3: TGTGCCAGCAGTTACCTAGGGCAGTCCTATGGCTACACCTTC.

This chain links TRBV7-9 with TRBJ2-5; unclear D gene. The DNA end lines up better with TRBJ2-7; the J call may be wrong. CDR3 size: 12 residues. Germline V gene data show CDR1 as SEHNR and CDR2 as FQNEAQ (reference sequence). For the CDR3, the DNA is TGTGCCAGCAGTATAACCTATTCCGAGCAGTACTTC. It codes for CASSITYSEQYF.

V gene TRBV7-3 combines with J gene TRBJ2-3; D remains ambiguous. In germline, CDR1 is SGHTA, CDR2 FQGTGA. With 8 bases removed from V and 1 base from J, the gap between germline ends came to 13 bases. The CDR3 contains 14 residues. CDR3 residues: CASQVFGGTDTQYF. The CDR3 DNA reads TGTGCCAGCCAAGTATTTGGGGGCACAGATACGCAGTATTTT.

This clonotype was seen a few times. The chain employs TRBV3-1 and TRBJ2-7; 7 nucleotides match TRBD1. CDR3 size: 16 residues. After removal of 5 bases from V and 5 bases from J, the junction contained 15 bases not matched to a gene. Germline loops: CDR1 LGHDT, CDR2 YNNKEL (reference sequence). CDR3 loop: CASSIGWSDRAHEQYF. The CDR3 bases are TGTGCCAGCAGCATTGGGTGGAGTGACAGGGCCCACGAGCAGTACTTC.

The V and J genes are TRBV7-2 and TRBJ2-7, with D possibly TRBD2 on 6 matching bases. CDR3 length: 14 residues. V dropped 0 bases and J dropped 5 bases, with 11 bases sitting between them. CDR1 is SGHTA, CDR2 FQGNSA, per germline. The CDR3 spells CASSLAGGADEQYF. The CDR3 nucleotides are TGTGCCAGCAGCTTAGCGGGAGGCGCCGACGAGCAGTACTTC.

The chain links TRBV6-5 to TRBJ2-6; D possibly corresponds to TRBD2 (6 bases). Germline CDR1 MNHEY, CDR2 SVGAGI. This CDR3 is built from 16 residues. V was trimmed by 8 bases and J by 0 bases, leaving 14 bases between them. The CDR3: CASVGMGGSGANVLTF. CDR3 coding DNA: TGTGCCAGCGTAGGAATGGGGGGCTCTGGGGCCAACGTCCTGACTTTC.